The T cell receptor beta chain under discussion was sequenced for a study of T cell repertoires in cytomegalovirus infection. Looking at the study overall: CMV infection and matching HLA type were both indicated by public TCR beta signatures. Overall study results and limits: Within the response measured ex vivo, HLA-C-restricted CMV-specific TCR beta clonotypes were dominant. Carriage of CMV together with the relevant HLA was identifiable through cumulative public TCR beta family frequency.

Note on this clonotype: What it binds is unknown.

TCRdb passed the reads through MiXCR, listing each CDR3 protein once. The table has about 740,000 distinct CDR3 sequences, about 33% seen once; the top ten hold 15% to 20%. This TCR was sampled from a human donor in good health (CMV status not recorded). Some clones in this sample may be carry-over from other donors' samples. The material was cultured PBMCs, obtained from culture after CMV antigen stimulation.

In DNA form, the CDR3 reads TGTGCCTGGAGCCTCAAGGGGGGCCAAGAAGCTTTCTTT. It encodes CAWSLKGGQEAFF. The gene calls are TRBV30 and TRBJ1-1, with D perhaps matching TRBD1 (6 bases). Germline CDR1 is GTSNPN and CDR2 is SVGIG (reference sequence). This CDR3 region has 13 residues. V shed 3 bases and J shed 8 bases, with 16 bases lying between them.